Listed below are T cell receptor beta chains from one sample, sequenced in a study of T cells in Graves' hyperthyroidism and ophthalmopathy. MiXCR, applied by TCRdb to the multiplex PCR reads, yields one record per CDR3 protein. The sample holds 300,000 to 450,000 distinct CDR3 sequences; around 13% are singletons and the top ten take approximately 11%. Sequenced: blood. These receptors all come from a woman aged 55-70 years with Graves' hyperthyroidism. Both conserved end residues are part of each CDR3. D genes are given only for firm matches. Some rows mark clone size as missing; the rest say once, few, many or name a class of expanded clone.

cdr3_nt,cdr3_aa,j_call,clone_size,v_call,d_call
TGTGCCAGCAGCGACGGGACGGGTCAGCCCCAGCATTTT,CASSDGTGQPQHF,TRBJ1-5,few,TRBV11-2,-
TGTGCCAGCACCCGCGGGGCGAACACCGGGGAGCTGTTTTTT,CASTRGANTGELFF,TRBJ2-2,-,TRBV7-9,-
TGCGCCAGCAGCCTTGGGGGAGAGGCCTACGAGCAGTACTTC,CASSLGGEAYEQYF,TRBJ2-7,few,TRBV5-1,-
TGTGCCAGCAGCGCACGGACTAGTAAGACAGATACGCAGTATTTT,CASSARTSKTDTQYF,TRBJ2-3,-,TRBV7-3,TRBD2
TGTGCCAGTAGTACTGACAGGGGGCTCGATACGCAGTATTTT,CASSTDRGLDTQYF,TRBJ2-3,-,TRBV19,TRBD1
TGTGCCACCAGTGATTGGACTAGCGGAGCCACTACCCGTCACACAGATACGCAGTATTTT,CATSDWTSGATTRHTDTQYF,TRBJ2-3,-,TRBV24-1,TRBD2
TGTGCCAGCAGAGACGGGACTAGCGGGATTGGCAATGAGCAGTTCTTC,CASRDGTSGIGNEQFF,TRBJ2-1,many,TRBV6-1,TRBD2
TGCGCCAGCAGTGATGGAGCGGAGGGCACAGATACGCAGTATTTT,CASSDGAEGTDTQYF,TRBJ2-3,-,TRBV10-1,-
TGTGCCAGCAGCCTCTATCCAGGGGAGTACACCTTC,CASSLYPGEYTF,TRBJ1-2,few,TRBV7-9,-
TGCGCCAGCAGCCTACAGGGTCCGAGGGGCACTGAAGCTTTCTTT,CASSLQGPRGTEAFF,TRBJ1-1,many,TRBV5-1,-
TGTGCCAGCAGCGTACTTGCGGAAGGAGCATACGAGCAGTACTTC,CASSVLAEGAYEQYF,TRBJ2-7,-,TRBV9,-
TGCAGCGTTGAATGGCAGGGCTACTCCTACAATGAGCAGTTCTTC,CSVEWQGYSYNEQFF,TRBJ2-1,many,TRBV29-1,-
TGTGCCAGCAGGGTAGGGGGACAGGCATCCTACGAGCAGTACTTC,CASRVGGQASYEQYF,TRBJ2-7,-,TRBV12-3/TRBV12-4,TRBD1
TGTGCCAGCAGCGTAGGTGGACAGCCGTCAACCGAGCAGTACTTC,CASSVGGQPSTEQYF,TRBJ2-7,many,TRBV9,-
TGTGCCAGCAGTCCCCTTTCGAGATCGAACACCGGGGAGCTGTTTTTT,CASSPLSRSNTGELFF,TRBJ2-2,many,TRBV12-3/TRBV12-4,-
TGTGCCAGCAGCACCGAAATGGGGGCCTACGAGCAGTACTTC,CASSTEMGAYEQYF,TRBJ2-7,many,TRBV11-2,-
TGTGCCAGCAGCCTTGAAAACTATGGCTACACCTTC,CASSLENYGYTF,TRBJ1-2,many,TRBV7-9,-
TGTGCCAGCACCCCGATGGCGGGGATCACAGATACGCAGTATTTT,CASTPMAGITDTQYF,TRBJ2-3,many,TRBV2,-
TGTGCCAGCCAGGGGGCCAATCAGCCCCAGCATTTT,CASQGANQPQHF,TRBJ1-5,few,TRBV2,TRBD1
TGCGCCAGCAGCTTGCGACGGGCAGAGACCCAGTACTTC,CASSLRRAETQYF,TRBJ2-5,many,TRBV5-1,-
TGCGCCAGCAGCCGAAGAGAGCTCATGAACACTGAAGCTTTCTTT,CASSRRELMNTEAFF,TRBJ1-1,few,TRBV4-1,-
TGCAGTGCTAGAGATCAAAGGAATGCGGAGACCCAGTACTTC,CSARDQRNAETQYF,TRBJ2-5,many,TRBV20-1,-
TGTGCCAGCAGTTACCAAAGCGGGAGGGTAAAAGAGACCCAGTACTTC,CASSYQSGRVKETQYF,TRBJ2-5,many,TRBV28,TRBD2
TGTGCCAGCAAGGGGATTAATGAAAAACTGTTTTTT,CASKGINEKLFF,TRBJ1-4,-,TRBV6-1,-
TGCAGTGCTAGAGATCTTTCCGGGGGACAAGAGACCCAGTACTTC,CSARDLSGGQETQYF,TRBJ2-5,many,TRBV20-1,-
TGTGCCAGCAGCCCCCCCGGGGGACGGCTCACTGAAGCTTTCTTT,CASSPPGGRLTEAFF,TRBJ1-1,many,TRBV6-2/TRBV6-3,-
TGTGCCAGCAGGGGGACAGTTCTGAATGTGCAGTACTTC,CASRGTVLNVQYF,TRBJ2-7,many,TRBV2,TRBD1
TGTGCCTGGACTAATATGGGGGACACTGAAGCTTTCTTT,CAWTNMGDTEAFF,TRBJ1-1,many,TRBV30,-
TGTGCCAGCAGCCGGCGGTTGTTATTCTACGAGCAGTACTTC,CASSRRLLFYEQYF,TRBJ2-7,many,TRBV2,-
TGTGCCATCAGTGAGGGGGGAGTAAAGAACGAGCAGTACTTC,CAISEGGVKNEQYF,TRBJ2-7,many,TRBV10-3,-
TGCGCCAGCAGCTTGGCGGGTTTGCTATTCGACTACGAGCAGTACTTC,CASSLAGLLFDYEQYF,TRBJ2-7,many,TRBV5-1,-
TGTGCCAGCAGCTTAGAGCCCCCCCGGGACGGGAAGATCCGACCTGGAAACACCATATATTTT,CASSLEPPRDGKIRPGNTIYF,TRBJ1-3,many,TRBV7-6,-
TGTGCCAGCAGACTTAGGACAGGGGGCGGTGAGCAGTTCTTC,CASRLRTGGGEQFF,TRBJ2-1,few,TRBV6-4,TRBD1
TGTGCCAGCAGCTTCGGTATCCGTCTCTCCTACAATGAGCAGTTCTTC,CASSFGIRLSYNEQFF,TRBJ2-1,many,TRBV7-2,-
TGTGCCAGCAGCTCTGGACTAGCGGGATTCGGGGCCAAAAACATTCAGTACTTC,CASSSGLAGFGAKNIQYF,TRBJ2-4,-,TRBV7-9,TRBD2
TGTGCCAGCAGCCCAGGACAGGGATTGAGTGAAGCTTTCTTT,CASSPGQGLSEAFF,TRBJ1-1,many,TRBV28,TRBD1
TGTGCCAGCAGTCTAGACGGGACTAGCGGGAGGGGGAGGTCCTACAATGAGCAGTTCTTC,CASSLDGTSGRGRSYNEQFF,TRBJ2-1,many,TRBV12-3/TRBV12-4,TRBD2
TGTGCCAGCAGTCGGACGGGACTAGCGACCTACGAGCAGTACTTC,CASSRTGLATYEQYF,TRBJ2-7,many,TRBV11-2,TRBD2
TGCAGTGCTAGAGCCACGACTAGTTCTGAGCAGTTCTTC,CSARATTSSEQFF,TRBJ2-1,-,TRBV20-1,-
TGTGCCCATTACCCGCAGAGAAATACGCAGTATTTT,CAHYPQRNTQYF,TRBJ2-3,once,TRBV24-1,-
TGCGCCAGCAGACAGGGAACGAACACCGGGGAGCTGTTTTTT,CASRQGTNTGELFF,TRBJ2-2,many,TRBV5-1,-
TGTGCCAGCAGCCAACACGGCACAGATACGCAGTATTTT,CASSQHGTDTQYF,TRBJ2-3,many,TRBV3-1,-
TGTGCCAGCAGACCGGGACTAGCGGGTACGGCGGCAGATACGCAGTATTTT,CASRPGLAGTAADTQYF,TRBJ2-3,-,TRBV2,TRBD2
TGTGCCAGCAGCTTAGAGCTCGGGACAGGATCTATCAGGAACACTGAAGCTTTCTTT,CASSLELGTGSIRNTEAFF,TRBJ1-1,few,TRBV7-8,TRBD1
TGTGCCTGGAGAAAGACAGGGGAACTGTTTTTT,CAWRKTGELFF,TRBJ2-2,few,TRBV30,TRBD1
TGCAGTGCCAGAGATCACCACTATGGCTACACCTTC,CSARDHHYGYTF,TRBJ1-2,few,TRBV20-1,-
TGTGCCAGCAGCGAGGGCCTCGGTTTGGGGCGGGATAGTCCAGAGACCCAGTACTTC,CASSEGLGLGRDSPETQYF,TRBJ2-5,-,TRBV9,-
TGTGCCAGCAGTGCGCCTCGCCACAGGGTTGGCTATGGCTACACCTTC,CASSAPRHRVGYGYTF,TRBJ1-2,many,TRBV27,-
TGTGCCAGCAGCTTAACAGGGACAGGGGGAGTTGATGGCTACACCTTC,CASSLTGTGGVDGYTF,TRBJ1-2,many,TRBV7-3,TRBD1
TGTGCCAGCAGCCCCGCCAGGGTACCTGGGGCCAACGTCCTGACTTTC,CASSPARVPGANVLTF,TRBJ2-6,many,TRBV6-1,-
TGTGCCAGCAGCCAAGTTGGCGGGGCCAAAAACATTCAGTACTTC,CASSQVGGAKNIQYF,TRBJ2-4,-,TRBV14,-
TGTGCCAGCAGTGAAAGGAGACAGGGTCAAGAGACCCAGTACTTC,CASSERRQGQETQYF,TRBJ2-5,many,TRBV2,TRBD1
TGTGCCAGCAGCCGCGGGGATTATCTTAGCACAGATACGCAGTATTTT,CASSRGDYLSTDTQYF,TRBJ2-3,many,TRBV3-1,-